The 30 T cell receptor beta chains listed next were all sequenced from one sample in a study of cytomegalovirus exposure and HLA in healthy donors. The PCR had 60 Vbeta and 13 Jbeta primers. This table comes from immunoSEQ multiplex PCR, and its TCRdb copy is limited to in-frame clones, with some not included. The table includes about 130,000 clones, around 67% detected once. The sequenced sample was PBMCs. These receptors came from a man aged 55 to 70 in good health and CMV-seropositive.

This clone was counted between two and nine times. The J gene is TRBJ1-3, the V gene TRBV9, with a weak D call TRBD1 (6 bases). V was shortened by 4 bases and J by 0 bases, with 14 bases between the two germline ends. Per germline, CDR1 SGDLS and CDR2 YYNGEE. The CDR3 covers 16 residues. CDR3 in DNA: TGTGCCAGCAGCCTTGGACAGCCCCGCTCTGGAAACACCATATATTTT. Encoded protein: CASSLGQPRSGNTIYF.

The chain employs TRBV5-1 and TRBJ2-3; 7 bases match TRBD2. V trimming: 0 bases; J trimming: 5 bases; junction bases outside the gene matches: 9. The CDR3 totals 16 residues. Germline loops: CDR1 SGHRS, CDR2 YFSETQ. In DNA form, the CDR3 reads TGCGCCAGCAGCTTGGCCCCTGGAGGCGGGGGAGATACGCAGTATTTT. Amino acids: CASSLAPGGGGDTQYF.

The genes are TRBV20-1 and TRBJ2-3, with D perhaps matching TRBD1 (5 bases). V lost 3 bases and J 5 bases, leaving 6 bases between the germline ends. Germline V gene sequence: CDR1 DFQATT, CDR2 SNEGSKA (reference sequence). This CDR3 region has 11 residues. CDR3 bases: TGCAGTGCTAGTAGGGGAGATACGCAGTATTTT. Protein sequence: CSASRGDTQYF.

V gene TRBV19 combines with J gene TRBJ2-7, with TRBD1 identical over 9 bases. Trimming at V came to 6 bases and at J to 0 bases, leaving 6 bases not matched to a gene. This CDR3 contains 15 residues. Germline V gene lookup returns CDR1 LNHDA and CDR2 SQIVND (reference sequence). The CDR3, as DNA: TGTGCCAGTAGCATCGGGACAGGGTACTCCTACGAGCAGTACTTC. Protein sequence: CASSIGTGYSYEQYF.

The chain employs TRBV29-1 and TRBJ1-1; TRBD1 might be the D (6 bases). CDR1 SQVTM and CDR2 ANQGSEA come from the germline V gene. This CDR3 region has 12 residues. The V and J ends lost 5 bases and 4 bases respectively, with 11 bases between them. The CDR3 DNA sequence: TGCAGCGTTTCCCAGGGGCCCACTGAAGCTTTCTTT. It yields the protein CSVSQGPTEAFF.

The chain has TRBV15 and TRBJ2-7, with D tentatively TRBD1 (6 bases). This CDR3 contains 14 residues. V lost 1 base and J lost 2, with 9 bases in between. Germline V gene lookup returns CDR1 LNHNV and CDR2 YYDKDF (reference sequence). The CDR3 DNA is TGTGCCACCAGCAGAGGGGGGCAAGCCTACGAGCAGTACTTC. This codes for CATSRGGQAYEQYF.

In this sample, this clone is medium-sized. The chain links TRBV2 to TRBJ1-4; 8 bases are a match to TRBD1. With 9 bases clipped from V and 8 bases from J, the junction kept 5 bases outside the gene matches. Germline values: CDR1 SNHLY, CDR2 FYNNEI. This CDR3 region has 12 residues. The CDR3 region is CASQGAGEKLFF. In DNA, the CDR3 is TGTGCCAGTCAGGGGGCTGGAGAAAAACTGTTTTTT.

The V call is TRBV9, the J call TRBJ2-7; D possibly corresponds to TRBD2 (7 bases). Germline V gene lookup returns CDR1 SGDLS and CDR2 YYNGEE. Trimming pared 4 bases from V and 7 bases from J, leaving 15 bases between. The CDR3 loop spans 13 amino acids. In DNA, the CDR3 is TGTGCCAGCAGCTCGCCCAGGGGAGGGGAGCAGTACTTC. Protein product: CASSSPRGGEQYF.

The table lists this clone with a few counts. The chain employs TRBV2 and TRBJ2-1; a possible D gene is TRBD2 (6 bases). Between the trimmed V and J ends, which lost 7 bases and 6 bases, there was a span of 22 bases. From germline, CDR1 is SNHLY and CDR2 FYNNEI. The length of the CDR3 is 16 residues. DNA of the CDR3: TGTGCCAGCACCCCCAAGGGGACTTTACGGGGCAATGAGCAGTTCTTC. Translating it yields CASTPKGTLRGNEQFF.

This clone was seen a handful of times. V and J are TRBV6-6 and TRBJ2-2, with D possibly TRBD1 on 5 matching bases. Trimming removed 7 bases from V and 1 base from J, with 16 bases in between. Germline V gene sequence: CDR1 MNHNY, CDR2 SVGAGI (reference sequence). The CDR3 contains 16 residues. The CDR3 loop is CASTGRWIENTGELFF. The CDR3 DNA is TGTGCCAGCACAGGGCGGTGGATCGAGAACACCGGGGAGCTGTTTTTT.

V gene TRBV5-1 combines with J gene TRBJ2-7; D is unclear. V lost 1 base to trimming and J lost 4 bases, with 12 bases between them. The CDR3 contains 14 residues. Germline CDR1 SGHRS, CDR2 YFSETQ. The CDR3 reads CASSLSGSGYEQYF. The CDR3 DNA reads as TGCGCCAGCAGCTTGTCCGGGTCCGGATACGAGCAGTACTTC. The full variable domain, with the rest looked up from reference TRBV5-1 and TRBJ2-7, is KAGVTQTPRYLIKTRGQQVTLSCSPISGHRSVSWYQQTPGQGLQFLFEYFSETQRNKGNFPGRFSGRQFSNSRSEMNVSTLELGDSALYLCASSLSGSGYEQYFGPGTRLTVT.

A few counts support this clone. The chain carries TRBV2 and TRBJ1-5, with TRBD1 identical over 8 bases. Germline CDR1 and CDR2: SNHLY and FYNNEI. The CDR3 has 15 residues. Losses at the gene ends were 3 bases for V and 4 bases for J; bases not matched to a gene: 5. Here the CDR3 DNA reads TGTGCCAGCAGTGAGTCGGGACAGGTTAATCAGCCCCAGCATTTT. Protein sequence: CASSESGQVNQPQHF.

The chain links TRBV5-1 to TRBJ1-2; D possibly corresponds to TRBD1 (6 bases). V dropped 5 bases and J dropped 7 bases, with 18 bases sitting between them. The CDR3 runs 14 residues. Germline loops: CDR1 SGHRS, CDR2 YFSETQ. DNA for the CDR3: TGCGCCAGCAGTTTAGACGGGACAAGGGGTGGCTACACCTTC. Amino acids: CASSLDGTRGGYTF.

This clone appeared once. V usage is TRBV7-8 and J usage is TRBJ2-7, with D perhaps matching TRBD1 (7 bases). This CDR3 contains 16 residues. Germline assignment: CDR1 SGHVS and CDR2 FQNEAQ. V lost 3 bases, J lost 2 bases, and 17 bases lay in between. The CDR3 DNA sequence: TGTGCCAGCAGCTTGGAGGGACAGCTACCCCCCTACGAGCAGTACTTC. Translated: CASSLEGQLPPYEQYF.

About this clone: The sample holds other DNA sequences that translate to the same CDR3. This chain links TRBV5-1 with TRBJ2-5, with D possibly TRBD1 on 5 matching bases. The CDR3 has 12 amino acids. Trimming shortened V by 5 bases and J by 2 bases, and 7 bases separated the two germline ends. Germline-derived CDR1 and CDR2 are SGHRS and YFSETQ. For the CDR3, the DNA is TGCGCCAGCAGTAGACAGCAAGAGACCCAGTACTTC. It is translated as CASSRQQETQYF. Using reference TRBV5-1 and TRBJ2-5 for the parts outside the CDR3, the full variable domain is KAGVTQTPRYLIKTRGQQVTLSCSPISGHRSVSWYQQTPGQGLQFLFEYFSETQRNKGNFPGRFSGRQFSNSRSEMNVSTLELGDSALYLCASSRQQETQYFGPGTRLLVL.

This clone was seen a few times. This rearrangement joins TRBV7-8 to TRBJ2-5; D is possibly TRBD2 (6 bases). From germline, CDR1 is SGHVS and CDR2 FQNEAQ. The length of the CDR3 is 15 residues. V dropped 5 bases and J dropped 5 bases, with 18 bases sitting between them. CDR3 loop: CASSILAPTAETQYF. The CDR3 DNA sequence: TGTGCCAGCAGCATACTAGCACCTACGGCGGAGACCCAGTACTTC. Full variable domain (remainder filled in from reference TRBV7-8 and TRBJ2-5): GAGVSQSPRYKVAKRGQDVALRCDPISGHVSLFWYQQALGQGPEFLTYFQNEAQLDKSGLPSDRFFAERPEGSVSTLKIQRTQQEDSAVYLCASSILAPTAETQYFGPGTRLLVL.

The rearrangement links TRBV9 to TRBJ2-6, with D maybe TRBD1 (6 bases). V gave up 0 bases and J gave up 0 bases, with 13 bases separating them. The CDR3 length is 18 residues. Germline V gene sequence: CDR1 SGDLS, CDR2 YYNGEE. CDR3: CASSVGPGQISGANVLTF. CDR3 sequence (DNA): TGTGCCAGCAGCGTAGGTCCGGGACAAATCTCTGGGGCCAACGTCCTGACTTTC. Variable domain in full (rest from reference TRBV9 and TRBJ2-6): DSGVTQTPKHLITATGQRVTLRCSPRSGDLSVYWYQQSLDQGLQFLIQYYNGEERAKGNILERFSAQQFPDLHSELNLSSLELGDSALYFCASSVGPGQISGANVLTFGAGSRLTVL.

This sequence joins TRBV6-5 and TRBJ2-7; 8 bases are a match to TRBD1. The V and J ends lost 6 bases and 4 bases, in that order; junction bases with no gene match: 8. Germline CDR1 MNHEY, CDR2 SVGAGI. The CDR3 covers 14 residues. For the CDR3, the DNA is TGTGCCAGCAGCGCTGGAAACAGGGGGTACGAGCAGTACTTC. This gives the protein CASSAGNRGYEQYF.

The J gene is TRBJ1-6, the V gene TRBV7-9; D gene uncertain. Trimming left V 2 bases short and J 8 bases short, with 10 bases between. The germline CDR1 and CDR2 sequences are SEHNR and FQNEAQ (reference sequence). This CDR3 has 14 residues. CDR3 nucleotides: TGTGCCAGCAGCTTAAGAGGAACGGATTCACCCCTCCACTTT. Its translation is CASSLRGTDSPLHF.

The sample holds one count of this clone. J is TRBJ2-2 and V is TRBV7-8; D possibly corresponds to TRBD1 (8 bases). CDR1 and CDR2 (germline): SGHVS, FQNEAQ. The CDR3 extends over 18 amino acids. V lost 6 bases and J 1 base, leaving 21 bases between the germline ends. CDR3 nucleotides: TGTGCCAGCAGGCGCCGACAGGGGACTAACATGAACACCGGGGAGCTGTTTTTT. Amino acids: CASRRRQGTNMNTGELFF.

The chain is built from TRBV5-1 and TRBJ2-1, with a weak D call TRBD1 (6 bases). The CDR3 length is 13 residues. V lost 5 bases to trimming and J lost 10 bases, with 16 bases between them. Germline loops: CDR1 SGHRS, CDR2 YFSETQ. This CDR3 is CASSNRVSNEQFF. For the CDR3, the DNA is TGCGCCAGCAGTAACAGGGTATCAAACGAGCAGTTCTTC.

The chain joins TRBV5-1 to TRBJ2-5, with D possibly TRBD2 on 6 matching bases. Germline CDR1 SGHRS, CDR2 YFSETQ. This CDR3 spans 16 amino acids. V lost 0 bases, J lost 1 base, and 13 bases lay in between. The CDR3 bases are TGCGCCAGCAGCTTGGGGAGGGCGGCGATCCAAGAGACCCAGTACTTC. Its translation: CASSLGRAAIQETQYF. Drawing the rest from reference TRBV5-1 and TRBJ2-5, the complete variable domain is KAGVTQTPRYLIKTRGQQVTLSCSPISGHRSVSWYQQTPGQGLQFLFEYFSETQRNKGNFPGRFSGRQFSNSRSEMNVSTLELGDSALYLCASSLGRAAIQETQYFGPGTRLLVL.

The chain links TRBV6-1 to TRBJ2-2; a possible D gene is TRBD1 (6 bases). The germline V and J ends were trimmed by 6 bases and 6 bases, with 8 bases remaining between them. The CDR3 extends over 12 amino acids. Per the germline V gene, CDR1 is MNHNS and CDR2 is SASEGT. The CDR3 DNA reads TGTGCCAGCAGCCACAGGGCCGGGGAGCTGTTTTTT. It codes for CASSHRAGELFF.

The chain employs TRBV11-2 and TRBJ2-7; D is unresolved. This CDR3 has 14 residues. Between the trimmed V and J ends, which lost 5 bases and 2 bases, there was a span of 13 bases. Germline CDR1 is SGHAT and CDR2 is FQNNGV. The chain's CDR3 is CASSQTRPPYEQYF. The CDR3, as DNA: TGTGCCAGCAGCCAGACAAGGCCCCCCTACGAGCAGTACTTC.

The gene calls are TRBV6-1 and TRBJ1-5; D is uncertain. The CDR3 extends over 14 amino acids. The germline V and J ends were trimmed by 3 bases and 9 bases, with 15 bases remaining between them. Germline V CDR1 and CDR2: MNHNS, SASEGT. The CDR3 region has the DNA TGTGCCAGCAGTGAGGGGAGCACAATGTGGCCCCAGCATTTT. It encodes CASSEGSTMWPQHF.

This clone turned up a few times. This rearrangement joins TRBV11-3 to TRBJ1-6, with D possibly TRBD1 on 5 matching bases. V lost 1 base to trimming and J lost 6 bases, with 7 bases between them. CDR3 length: 14 residues. The germline V gene encodes CDR1 SGHNT and CDR2 YENEEA. The CDR3 region has the DNA TGTGCCAGCAGCTTAGGGACAACTAATTCACCCCTCCACTTT. Protein: CASSLGTTNSPLHF.

V is TRBV11-2 and J is TRBJ2-1; 10 nucleotides agree with TRBD1. The CDR3 spans 15 residues. The junction had 6 bases not matched to a gene; V was cut back by 5 bases and J by 5 bases. The germline CDR1 and CDR2 sequences are SGHAT and FQNNGV. CDR3 region: CASSNQDRGNNEQFF. The CDR3 DNA reads as TGTGCCAGCAGCAATCAGGACAGGGGGAACAATGAGCAGTTCTTC.

The chain is built from TRBV19 and TRBJ1-6, with a weak D call TRBD1 (6 bases). V gave up 3 bases and J gave up 6 bases, with 9 bases separating them. The CDR3 sequence is 14 residues long. Germline assignment: CDR1 LNHDA and CDR2 SQIVND (reference sequence). The CDR3: CASSIRGTNSPLHF. The CDR3 DNA sequence: TGTGCCAGTAGTATTAGGGGGACTAATTCACCCCTCCACTTT. The full variable domain, rest sourced from reference TRBV19 and TRBJ1-6, is DGGITQSPKYLFRKEGQNVTLSCEQNLNHDAMYWYRQDPGQGLRLIYYSQIVNDFQKGDIAEGYSVSREKKESFPLTVTSAQKNPTAFYLCASSIRGTNSPLHFGNGTRLTVT.

Of note for this clone: The junction departs from germline at one end; a sequencing error may be responsible. V gene TRBV4-1 combines with J gene TRBJ2-1; TRBD2 might be the D (6 bases). The CDR3 is made up of 16 amino acids. Germline assignment: CDR1 MGHRA and CDR2 YSYEKL. CDR3 in DNA: TGCGCCAGCAGCCCCCCCGGGAGTTTTTCCTGCAATGAGCAGTTCTTC. Protein sequence: CASSPPGSFSCNEQFF.

The chain joins TRBV29-1 to TRBJ1-1; D is possibly TRBD1 (6 bases). The V end was cut by 5 bases, the J end by 0 bases, with 13 bases between. Germline V gene data show CDR1 as SQVTM and CDR2 as ANQGSEA. The CDR3 sequence is 14 residues long. This chain's CDR3 is CSVSTGIMNTEAFF. The CDR3 DNA reads TGCAGCGTTTCGACAGGTATCATGAACACTGAAGCTTTCTTT.